This TCR beta chain was sequenced during a study of T-cell reconstitution after alpha-beta-depleted transplantation in children. Whole-study findings and limits: After transplant, high TCRbeta diversity at day 60 in some patients arose from surviving recipient T cells and thymic progenitors. At one year after transplant, newly produced T cells mostly accounted for T-cell counts and diversity. Several hundred expanded graft clones reportedly supplied alpha-beta T cells about two months after transplant.

Unique molecular identifiers were incorporated into the prepared TCRbeta library. TCRdb called the PCR reads again in MiXCR, with one record for every CDR3 protein. The table lists about 1,000,000 distinct CDR3 sequences, around 30% of them singletons. This clonotype was seen many times. Its specificity is not known. This TCR came from a boy less than two years old who had a stem cell transplant for SCID, so the T cells may come from the graft donor. The material was PBMCs, mostly from graft donor cells, obtained 360 days after TCRalphabeta/CD19-depleted stem cell transplant.

CDR3 nucleotide sequence: TGCAGTGCGGTGAAAGATACGCAGTATTTT. Protein: CSAVKDTQYF. The genes are TRBV20-1 and TRBJ2-3; D gene ambiguous. Trimming pared 6 bases from V and 5 bases from J, leaving 6 bases between. This CDR3 region has 10 residues. Germline CDR1 DFQATT, CDR2 SNEGSKA (reference sequence).